These 9 T cell receptor beta chains were all obtained from the same sample, sequenced in a study of blood T cell repertoires in COVID-19. Only in-frame clones appear in the TCRdb table, and some are missing; sequencing was by immunoSEQ multiplex PCR. The sample has some 100,000 clones, 91% seen once. The sequenced sample consisted of peripheral blood. Every receptor here comes from a man in his sixties with acute or convalescent COVID-19.

This chain connects TRBV5-4 to TRBJ1-2; 11 bases map to TRBD1. V gave up 5 bases and J gave up 6 bases; unmatched junction bases: 9. CDR1 is SGHNT and CDR2 is YYREEE in the germline V gene (reference sequence). This CDR3 region has 15 residues. Here the CDR3 DNA reads TGTGCCAGCAGTCCGGGGACAGGGGGTCCCCATGGCTACACCTTC. This sequence encodes CASSPGTGGPHGYTF.

The chain couples TRBV5-4 to TRBJ2-7; 7 nucleotides align to TRBD1. Germline loops: CDR1 SGHNT, CDR2 YYREEE (reference sequence). The CDR3 is 16 amino acids. V lost 0 bases to trimming and J lost 2 bases; unmatched junction nucleotides: 8. DNA of the CDR3: TGTGCCAGCAGCTTGGACCTAGACAGGGTTGCCTACGAGCAGTACTTC. Translated, it gives CASSLDLDRVAYEQYF.

This chain links TRBV2 with TRBJ2-2; 7 nucleotides agree with TRBD2. This CDR3 spans 15 amino acids. Trimming removed 7 bases from V and 1 base from J; junction bases left unmatched: 6. Germline loops: CDR1 SNHLY, CDR2 FYNNEI. The CDR3 spells CASKGGSGNTGELFF. Written as DNA, the CDR3 is TGTGCCAGCAAAGGCGGGAGTGGGAACACCGGGGAGCTGTTTTTT.

The V and J genes are TRBV6-4 and TRBJ1-4; TRBD1 matches at 8 bases. From germline, CDR1 is MRHNA and CDR2 SNTAGT. The ends lost 5 bases at V and 3 bases at J; junction bases unmatched: 14. The CDR3 length is 18 residues. The CDR3 sequence: CASSLHPPGQVANEKLFF. The CDR3 nucleotides are TGTGCCAGCAGTCTTCACCCCCCGGGACAGGTGGCTAATGAAAAACTGTTTTTT.

J is TRBJ2-3 and V is TRBV18; D ambiguous. This CDR3 has 15 amino acids. From germline, CDR1 is KGHSH and CDR2 LQKENI. Trimming left V 6 bases short and J 7 bases short, with 20 bases between. DNA of the CDR3: TGTGCCAGCTCCCAAGATTTCTCCCCCGGTCATACGCAGTATTTT. Its translation is CASSQDFSPGHTQYF.

This clone has just one count. The genes are TRBV15 and TRBJ1-1; 8 bases line up with TRBD1. From germline, CDR1 is LNHNV and CDR2 YYDKDF (reference sequence). This CDR3 spans 17 amino acids. J gave up 1 base and V 3 bases, and 10 bases lay outside the gene matches. The CDR3: CATSRLRTGPKNTEAFF. The CDR3 DNA sequence: TGTGCCACCAGCAGGCTCCGGACAGGGCCGAAGAACACTGAAGCTTTCTTT.

The chain has TRBV28 and TRBJ1-1; no clear D. Germline CDR1 and CDR2: MDHEN and SYDVKM. Trimming shortened V by 6 bases and J by 3 bases, and 14 bases separated the two germline ends. CDR3 size: 14 residues. This CDR3 is CASRPPAVHTEAFF. Here the CDR3 DNA reads TGTGCCAGCAGGCCCCCGGCGGTCCACACTGAAGCTTTCTTT.

The rearrangement links TRBV18 to TRBJ1-1; the D gene is possibly TRBD1 (5 bases). This CDR3 is 14 amino acids long. Germline-derived CDR1 and CDR2 are KGHSH and LQKENI. V lost 3 bases to trimming and J lost 7 bases, with 15 bases between them. CDR3: CASSPSLGPGEAFF. The CDR3 coding sequence is TGTGCCAGCTCACCTTCCCTGGGGCCCGGTGAAGCTTTCTTT.

The J gene is TRBJ1-4, the V gene TRBV19, with D hard to call. The CDR3 runs to 14 residues. Trimming took 3 bases from V and 4 from J, leaving 9 bases between them. Germline CDR1 is LNHDA and CDR2 is SQIVND (reference sequence). This CDR3 is CASSMEALNEKLFF. The DNA of the CDR3 is TGTGCCAGTAGTATGGAGGCCCTTAATGAAAAACTGTTTTTT.